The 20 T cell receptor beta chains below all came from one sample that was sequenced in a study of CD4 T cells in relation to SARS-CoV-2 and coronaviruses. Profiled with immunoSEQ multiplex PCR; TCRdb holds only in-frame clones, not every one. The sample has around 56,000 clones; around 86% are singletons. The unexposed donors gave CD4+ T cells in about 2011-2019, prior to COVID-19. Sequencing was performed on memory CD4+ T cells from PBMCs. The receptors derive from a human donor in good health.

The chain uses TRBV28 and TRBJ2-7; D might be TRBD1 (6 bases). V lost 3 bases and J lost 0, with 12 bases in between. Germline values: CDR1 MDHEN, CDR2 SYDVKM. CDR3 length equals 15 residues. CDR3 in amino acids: CASSFGQGSSYEQYF. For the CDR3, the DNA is TGTGCCAGCAGTTTTGGGCAGGGGAGCTCCTACGAGCAGTACTTC.

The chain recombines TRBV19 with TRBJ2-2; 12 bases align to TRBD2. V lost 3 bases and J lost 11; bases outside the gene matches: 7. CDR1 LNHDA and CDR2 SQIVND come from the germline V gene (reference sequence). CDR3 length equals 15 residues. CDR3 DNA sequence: TGTGCCAGTAGTATCGAGACTAGCGGGAGTAGCGAGCTGTTTTTT. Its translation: CASSIETSGSSELFF.

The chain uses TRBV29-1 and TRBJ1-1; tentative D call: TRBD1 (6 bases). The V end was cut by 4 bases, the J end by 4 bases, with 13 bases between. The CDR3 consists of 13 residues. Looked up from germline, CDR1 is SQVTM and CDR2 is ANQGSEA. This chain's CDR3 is CSVVQGGVTEAFF. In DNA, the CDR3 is TGCAGCGTTGTACAGGGAGGGGTCACTGAAGCTTTCTTT.

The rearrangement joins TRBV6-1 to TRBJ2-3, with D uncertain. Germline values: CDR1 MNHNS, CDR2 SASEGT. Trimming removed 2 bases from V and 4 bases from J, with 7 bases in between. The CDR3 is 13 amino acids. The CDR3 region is CASSEIAPDTQYF. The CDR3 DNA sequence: TGTGCCAGCAGTGAAATAGCCCCAGATACGCAGTATTTT.

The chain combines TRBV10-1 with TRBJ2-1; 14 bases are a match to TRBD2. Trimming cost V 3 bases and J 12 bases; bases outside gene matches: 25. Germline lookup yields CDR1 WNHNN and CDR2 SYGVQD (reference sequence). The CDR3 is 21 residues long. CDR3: CASSETSGTSGRDPGVFRQFF. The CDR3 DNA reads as TGCGCCAGCAGTGAAACCTCCGGGACTAGCGGGAGAGACCCCGGGGTTTTCCGGCAGTTCTTC.

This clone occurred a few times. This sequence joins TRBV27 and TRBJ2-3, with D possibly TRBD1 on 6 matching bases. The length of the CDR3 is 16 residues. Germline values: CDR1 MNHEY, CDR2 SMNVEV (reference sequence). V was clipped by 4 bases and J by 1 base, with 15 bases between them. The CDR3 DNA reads TGTGCCAGCAGTTCAACAGGGTTATGGGGCACAGATACGCAGTATTTT. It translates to CASSSTGLWGTDTQYF.

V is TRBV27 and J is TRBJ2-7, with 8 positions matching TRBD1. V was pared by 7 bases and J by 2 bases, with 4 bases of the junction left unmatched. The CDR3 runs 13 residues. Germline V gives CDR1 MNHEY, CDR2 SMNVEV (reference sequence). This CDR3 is CASTRTGTYEQYF. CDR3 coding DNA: TGTGCCAGCACCAGGACAGGGACCTACGAGCAGTACTTC.

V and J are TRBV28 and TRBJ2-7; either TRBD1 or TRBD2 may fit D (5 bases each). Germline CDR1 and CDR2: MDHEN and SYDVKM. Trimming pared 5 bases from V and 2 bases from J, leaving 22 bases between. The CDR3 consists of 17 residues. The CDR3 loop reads CASSLPGAGTPPYEQYF. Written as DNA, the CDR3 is TGTGCCAGCAGTCTCCCCGGGGCAGGAACCCCCCCCTACGAGCAGTACTTC.

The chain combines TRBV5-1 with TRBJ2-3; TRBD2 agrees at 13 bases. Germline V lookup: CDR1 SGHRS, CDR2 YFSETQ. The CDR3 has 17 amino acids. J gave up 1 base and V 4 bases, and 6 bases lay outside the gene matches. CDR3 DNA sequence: TGCGCCAGCAGCCCTCCAGGACTAGCGGGAGGCACAGATACGCAGTATTTT. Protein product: CASSPPGLAGGTDTQYF.

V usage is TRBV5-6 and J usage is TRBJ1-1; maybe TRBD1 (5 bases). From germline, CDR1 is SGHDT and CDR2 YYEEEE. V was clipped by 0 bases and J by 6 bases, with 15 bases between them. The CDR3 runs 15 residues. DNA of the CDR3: TGTGCCAGCAGCTTGGCCGGGACCCGGAGGGCTGAAGCTTTCTTT. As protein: CASSLAGTRRAEAFF.

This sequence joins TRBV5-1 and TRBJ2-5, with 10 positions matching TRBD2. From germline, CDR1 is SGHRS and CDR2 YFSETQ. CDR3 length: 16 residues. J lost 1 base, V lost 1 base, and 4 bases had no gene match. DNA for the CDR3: TGCGCCAGCAGCTTGTCTAGCGGGAGTGTCCAAGAGACCCAGTACTTC. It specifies CASSLSSGSVQETQYF.

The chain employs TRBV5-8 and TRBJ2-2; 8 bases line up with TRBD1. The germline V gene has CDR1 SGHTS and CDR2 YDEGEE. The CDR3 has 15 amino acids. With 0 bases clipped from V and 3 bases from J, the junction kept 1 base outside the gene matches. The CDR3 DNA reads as TGTGCCAGCAGCTTGGGACAGGGGCACACCGGGGAGCTGTTTTTT. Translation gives CASSLGQGHTGELFF.

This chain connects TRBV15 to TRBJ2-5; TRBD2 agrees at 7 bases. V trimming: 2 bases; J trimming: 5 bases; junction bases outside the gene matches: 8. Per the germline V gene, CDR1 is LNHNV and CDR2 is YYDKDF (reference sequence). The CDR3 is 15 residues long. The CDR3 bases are TGTGCCACCAGCAGACCGAGCGGGATTAGTGAGACCCAGTACTTC. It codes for CATSRPSGISETQYF.

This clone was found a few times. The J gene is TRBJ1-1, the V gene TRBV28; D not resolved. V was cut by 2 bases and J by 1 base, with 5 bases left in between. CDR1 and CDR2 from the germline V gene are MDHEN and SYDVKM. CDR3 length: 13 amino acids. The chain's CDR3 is CASSLTGNTEAFF. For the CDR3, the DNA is TGTGCCAGCAGTTTAACCGGGAACACTGAAGCTTTCTTT.

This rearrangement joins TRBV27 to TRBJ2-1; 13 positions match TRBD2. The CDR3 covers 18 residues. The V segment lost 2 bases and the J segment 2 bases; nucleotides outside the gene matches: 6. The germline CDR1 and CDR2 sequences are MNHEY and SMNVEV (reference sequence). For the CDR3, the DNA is TGTGCCAGCAGTTTACCGGGGGGACTAGCGGGAACCTACAATGAGCAGTTCTTC. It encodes CASSLPGGLAGTYNEQFF.

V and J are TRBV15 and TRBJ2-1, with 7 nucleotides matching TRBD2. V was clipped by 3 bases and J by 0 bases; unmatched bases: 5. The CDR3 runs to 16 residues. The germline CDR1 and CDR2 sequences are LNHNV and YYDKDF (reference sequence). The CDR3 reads CATSRTPGGSYNEQFF. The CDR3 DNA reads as TGTGCCACCAGCAGGACCCCGGGGGGCTCCTACAATGAGCAGTTCTTC.

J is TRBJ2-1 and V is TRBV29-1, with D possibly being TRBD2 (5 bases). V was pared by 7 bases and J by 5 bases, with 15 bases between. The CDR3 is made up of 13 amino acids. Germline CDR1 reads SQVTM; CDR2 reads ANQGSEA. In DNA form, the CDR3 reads TGCAGCGCGTCGCTGCGGGTCAACAATGAGCAGTTCTTC. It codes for CSASLRVNNEQFF.

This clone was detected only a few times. The CDR3 protein is CASSLQGAANYNEQFF. CDR3 in DNA: TGCGCCAGCAGCTTACAGGGGGCCGCAAACTACAATGAGCAGTTCTTC. The chain employs TRBV5-1 and TRBJ2-1; 9 bases line up with TRBD1. The CDR3 contains 16 residues. The germline gives CDR1 SGHRS, CDR2 YFSETQ. The junction had 6 bases not matched to a gene; V was cut back by 2 bases and J by 3 bases.

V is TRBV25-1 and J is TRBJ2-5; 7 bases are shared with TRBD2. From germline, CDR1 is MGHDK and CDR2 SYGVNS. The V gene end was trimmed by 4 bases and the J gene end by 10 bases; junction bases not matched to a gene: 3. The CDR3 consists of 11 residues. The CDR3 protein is CASSVAGVQYF. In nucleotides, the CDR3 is TGTGCCAGCAGTGTTGCGGGAGTCCAGTACTTC.

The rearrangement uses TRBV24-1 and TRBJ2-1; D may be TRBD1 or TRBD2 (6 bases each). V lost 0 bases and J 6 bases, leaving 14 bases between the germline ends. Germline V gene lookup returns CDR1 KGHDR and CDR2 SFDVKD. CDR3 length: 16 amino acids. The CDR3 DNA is TGTGCCACCAGTGATTTGACACAGGGAGGACGCAATGAGCAGTTCTTC. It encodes CATSDLTQGGRNEQFF.